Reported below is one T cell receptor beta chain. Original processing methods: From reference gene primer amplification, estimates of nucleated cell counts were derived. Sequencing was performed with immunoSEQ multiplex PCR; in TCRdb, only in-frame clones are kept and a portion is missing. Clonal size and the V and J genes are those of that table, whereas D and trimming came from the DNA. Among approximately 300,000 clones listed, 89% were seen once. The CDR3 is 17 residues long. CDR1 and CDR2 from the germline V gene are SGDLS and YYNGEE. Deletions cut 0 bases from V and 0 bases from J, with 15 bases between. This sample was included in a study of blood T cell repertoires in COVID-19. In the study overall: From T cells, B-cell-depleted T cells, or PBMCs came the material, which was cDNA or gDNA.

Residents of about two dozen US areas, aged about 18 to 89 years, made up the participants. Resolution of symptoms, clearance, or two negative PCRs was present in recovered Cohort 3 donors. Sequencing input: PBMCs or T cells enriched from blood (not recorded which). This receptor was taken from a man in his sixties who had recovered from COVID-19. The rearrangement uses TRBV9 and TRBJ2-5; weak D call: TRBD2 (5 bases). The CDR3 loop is CASSVGAARTYQETQYF. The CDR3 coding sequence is TGTGCCAGCAGCGTAGGAGCGGCAAGGACTTACCAAGAGACCCAGTACTTC. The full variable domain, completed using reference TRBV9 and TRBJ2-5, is DSGVTQTPKHLITATGQRVTLRCSPRSGDLSVYWYQQSLDQGLQFLIQYYNGEERAKGNILERFSAQQFPDLHSELNLSSLELGDSALYFCASSVGAARTYQETQYFGPGTRLLVL.